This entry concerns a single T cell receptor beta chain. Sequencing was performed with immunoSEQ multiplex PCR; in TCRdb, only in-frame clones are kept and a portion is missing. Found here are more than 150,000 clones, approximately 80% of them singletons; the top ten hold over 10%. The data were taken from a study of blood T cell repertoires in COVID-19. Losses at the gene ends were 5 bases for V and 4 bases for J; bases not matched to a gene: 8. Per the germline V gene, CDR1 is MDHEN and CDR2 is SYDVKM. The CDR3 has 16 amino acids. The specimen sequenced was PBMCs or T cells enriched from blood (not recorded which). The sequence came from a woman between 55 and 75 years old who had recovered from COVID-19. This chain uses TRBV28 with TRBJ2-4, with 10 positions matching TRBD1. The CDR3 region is CASSPPGQGPKNIQYF. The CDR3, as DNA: TGTGCCAGCAGTCCTCCGGGACAGGGGCCAAAAAACATTCAGTACTTC.